The 24 T cell receptor beta chains listed next were all sequenced from one sample in a study of vaccination effects on CD4 cells after COVID-19. CD4+ T cells were isolated after less than 12 days of culture. SARS-CoV-2 infected the person between March and December 2020, as confirmed by PCR. The vaccine given was either BNT162b2 or mRNA-1273, in two doses. Their antigen targets remain unknown. Clones were read by immunoSEQ multiplex PCR, and TCRdb kept only the in-frame ones, dropping some. The table shows tens of thousands of clones, with about 76% occurring only once. The sequences come from CD4+ T cells from PBMCs cultured without peptide, collected after COVID-19 vaccination. The source is a human donor who had a prior SARS-CoV-2 infection.

The rearrangement links TRBV1 to TRBJ1-1; TRBD1 is the table's D call, not checked against the DNA. TRBV1 is marked as a pseudogene. The CDR3 is made up of 14 amino acids. CDR3 sequence: CTSADSPGDTEAFF. The CDR3 DNA follows: TGCACCAGCGCGGACAGCCCTGGGGACACTGAAGCTTTCTTT.

The chain has TRBV7-2 and TRBJ2-2; no clear D gene. There are 13 residues in the CDR3. The ends were cut back, 1 base at V and 7 bases at J, with 7 bases in the middle. Germline V gives CDR1 SGHTA, CDR2 FQGNSA. CDR3 DNA sequence: TGTGCCAGCAGCTTAGATGTTGGCGGGGAGCTGTTTTTT. Its translation is CASSLDVGGELFF. Complete variable domain (other parts from reference TRBV7-2 and TRBJ2-2): GAGVSQSPSNKVTEKGKDVELRCDPISGHTALYWYRQSLGQGLEFLIYFQGNSAPDKSGLPSDRFSAERTGGSVSTLTIQRTQQEDSAVYLCASSLDVGGELFFGEGSRLTVL.

This clone was detected only a few times. V usage is TRBV12-5 and J usage is TRBJ2-7; TRBD1 matches 9 bases. CDR3 length: 16 amino acids. V was clipped by 1 base and J by 2 bases; unmatched bases: 6. Germline V gene data show CDR1 as LGHNT and CDR2 as FRNRAP. The CDR3 region is CASGLGEGQGPYEQYF. For the CDR3, the DNA is TGTGCTAGTGGTTTGGGTGAGGGACAGGGACCCTACGAGCAGTACTTC.

The sample holds a few counts of this clone. Other DNA variants within this sample encode the same CDR3. The V gene is TRBV7-2, the J gene TRBJ2-7; D remains unclear. CDR1 is SGHTA, CDR2 FQGNSA, per germline. The CDR3 is made up of 11 amino acids. Trimming removed 3 bases at V and 3 bases at J, with 3 bases between. The CDR3 region is CASSFYYEQYF. The CDR3 DNA reads as TGTGCCAGCAGCTTTTACTACGAGCAGTACTTC.

This chain links TRBV7-8 with TRBJ1-2; D is perhaps TRBD1 (5 bases). CDR1 and CDR2 from the germline V gene are SGHVS and FQNEAQ. The V gene lost 5 bases and the J gene lost 3 bases, with 10 bases spanning the gap. The CDR3 contains 13 residues. The CDR3 sequence is CASSLGQDYGYTF. The CDR3 nucleotides are TGTGCCAGCAGCCTCGGACAAGACTATGGCTACACCTTC.

The V call is TRBV12-3 or TRBV12-4, the J call TRBJ1-3; D is unresolved. V gave up 9 bases and J gave up 4 bases, with 7 bases separating them. The CDR3 spans 11 residues. CDR3 in amino acids: CASSTGNTIYF. The DNA of the CDR3 is TGTGCCAGTAGCACAGGAAACACCATATATTTT.

This chain links TRBV19 with TRBJ2-7; 13 bases line up with TRBD2. Looked up from germline, CDR1 is LNHDA and CDR2 is SQIVND (reference sequence). Losses at the gene ends were 10 bases for V and 6 bases for J; bases not matched to a gene: 6. The CDR3 runs to 13 residues. This CDR3 reads CATQLAGGPEQYF. The CDR3 DNA reads as TGTGCCACCCAACTAGCGGGAGGGCCCGAGCAGTACTTC.

The chain carries TRBV21-1 and TRBJ1-5; the D call in the table, TRBD1, was not verified against the DNA. TRBV21-1 has pseudogene status. This CDR3 has 17 amino acids. The CDR3 DNA reads as TGTGCCAGCAGCAAAGCTAGGGCAGGGAATAGGAATCAGCCCCAGCATTTT. Encoded protein: CASSKARAGNRNQPQHF.

The chain joins TRBV5-1 to TRBJ1-1; 7 bases fit TRBD1. J gave up 0 bases and V 4 bases, and 6 bases lay outside the gene matches. The CDR3 has 15 amino acids. Germline values: CDR1 SGHRS, CDR2 YFSETQ. The CDR3 reads CASSPGTDMNTEAFF. CDR3 coding DNA: TGCGCCAGCAGCCCCGGGACAGATATGAACACTGAAGCTTTCTTT.

The chain combines TRBV27 with TRBJ2-7; 9 nucleotides agree with TRBD2. Trimming at V came to 5 bases and at J to 6 bases, leaving 11 bases not matched to a gene. CDR3 length: 15 residues. Germline values: CDR1 MNHEY, CDR2 SMNVEV (reference sequence). The CDR3 bases are TGTGCCAGCAGTCCCCGATTTAGCGGGGGTGTCGAGCAGTACTTC. Amino acids: CASSPRFSGGVEQYF.

The DNA for the CDR3 is TGTGCCAGTAACTCGGCAGGGGGAGTGTTGGAGCTGTTTTTT. As protein: CASNSAGGVLELFF. The gene calls are TRBV19 and TRBJ2-2; 7 nucleotides line up with TRBD1. Per the germline V gene, CDR1 is LNHDA and CDR2 is SQIVND (reference sequence). V shed 7 bases and J 10 bases; nucleotides not matched to a gene: 12. The CDR3 has 14 amino acids.

The CDR3 nucleotides read TGTGCCAGCAGTTCCGTAAGCTACGAGCAGTACTTC. This sequence encodes CASSSVSYEQYF. J is TRBJ2-7 and V is TRBV6-2 or TRBV6-3; no reliable D call. CDR3 length: 12 amino acids. The V end lost 4 bases, the J end lost 3 bases, and 7 bases lay between the germline ends. Germline V CDR1 and CDR2: MNHEY, SVGEGT.

The chain couples TRBV19 to TRBJ2-5, with D possibly being TRBD1 or TRBD2 (5 bases each). This CDR3 is built from 15 residues. V was pared by 8 bases and J by 5 bases, with 21 bases between. Germline CDR1 reads LNHDA; CDR2 reads SQIVND (reference sequence). The CDR3 DNA reads TGTGCCAGTGGACGGACGGGGCCACTCGGGGAGACCCAGTACTTC. Its protein is CASGRTGPLGETQYF.

This clone is a singleton in its sample. The V and J genes are TRBV28 and TRBJ1-1, with D maybe TRBD1 (5 bases). The germline V and J ends were trimmed by 6 bases and 5 bases, with 13 bases remaining between them. CDR1 MDHEN and CDR2 SYDVKM come from the germline V gene. CDR3 length equals 13 residues. Here the CDR3 reads CASSRPGGTEAFF. DNA for the CDR3: TGTGCCAGCAGCCGGCCTGGGGGGACTGAAGCTTTCTTT.

The chain is built from TRBV29-1 and TRBJ2-1; D perhaps matches TRBD2 (5 bases). Trimming pared 0 bases from V and 12 bases from J, leaving 9 bases between. This CDR3 contains 11 residues. Germline V lookup: CDR1 SQVTM, CDR2 ANQGSEA. This CDR3 is CSVEDTAGQFF. In DNA form, the CDR3 reads TGCAGCGTTGAAGATACGGCGGGGCAGTTCTTC.

This clone was seen only a few times. The chain couples TRBV10-3 to TRBJ2-1, with TRBD2 identical over 8 bases. CDR1 is ENHRY and CDR2 is SYGVKD in the germline V gene. This CDR3 has 14 residues. The V segment lost 8 bases and the J segment 6 bases; nucleotides outside the gene matches: 9. The CDR3 loop is CAISQAGVPNEQFF. CDR3 DNA: TGTGCCATCTCGCAAGCGGGAGTCCCCAATGAGCAGTTCTTC.

This clone has only one observation. V gene TRBV2 combines with J gene TRBJ2-1, with 11 nucleotides matching TRBD2. The CDR3 loop spans 14 amino acids. V lost 8 bases and J lost 4; bases outside the gene matches: 4. CDR1 and CDR2 from the germline V gene are SNHLY and FYNNEI. CDR3 coding DNA: TGTGCCAGCGTAAGACTAGCGGGGTACAATGAGCAGTTCTTC. The encoded protein is CASVRLAGYNEQFF.

The genes are TRBV25-1 and TRBJ2-1; 7 nucleotides agree with TRBD2. The germline V gene has CDR1 MGHDK and CDR2 SYGVNS. V lost 6 bases to trimming and J lost 6 bases; unmatched junction nucleotides: 5. CDR3 size: 13 residues. The DNA for the CDR3 is TGTGCCAGCAGCCGCGGGAGCGTCAATGAGCAGTTCTTC. Protein sequence: CASSRGSVNEQFF.

This clone was observed once. The V call is TRBV6-4, the J call TRBJ2-3, with 14 bases lining up with TRBD2. The CDR3 covers 19 residues. Looked up from germline, CDR1 is MRHNA and CDR2 is SNTAGT. J gave up 0 bases and V 5 bases, and 10 bases lay outside the gene matches. The DNA for the CDR3 is TGTGCCAGCAGTTTGAAGGGGACTAGCGGGAGTGGAAGCACAGATACGCAGTATTTT. The encoded protein is CASSLKGTSGSGSTDTQYF.

This chain connects TRBV27 to TRBJ1-2; D gene ambiguous. V lost 0 bases and J 4 bases, leaving 6 bases between the germline ends. Germline CDR1 and CDR2: MNHEY and SMNVEV (reference sequence). This CDR3 region has 13 residues. This chain's CDR3 is CASSLSAVYGYTF. The CDR3 nucleotides read TGTGCCAGCAGTTTATCGGCCGTCTATGGCTACACCTTC.

This sequence joins TRBV2 and TRBJ1-6; 7 nucleotides agree with TRBD1. Germline V gives CDR1 SNHLY, CDR2 FYNNEI. This CDR3 region has 15 residues. The J segment lost 6 bases and the V segment lost 5 bases, leaving 7 bases of the junction unmatched. The CDR3 nucleotides are TGTGCCAGCAGTTCCCGGGACAGTTTTAATTCACCCCTCCACTTT. Translated, it gives CASSSRDSFNSPLHF.

The chain joins TRBV30 to TRBJ2-6; 7 bases line up with TRBD1. Germline V gene lookup returns CDR1 GTSNPN and CDR2 SVGIG (reference sequence). This CDR3 comprises 15 residues. Trimming at V came to 3 bases and at J to 5 bases, leaving 7 bases not matched to a gene. The CDR3 DNA follows: TGTGCCTGGAGGGGTCGACAGGGTTGGGCCAACGTCCTGACTTTC. Residues: CAWRGRQGWANVLTF.

The V and J genes are TRBV2 and TRBJ1-1; TRBD1 aligns across 9 bases. V shed 3 bases, J shed 1 base, and the junction held 3 bases outside the gene matches. The CDR3 loop spans 15 amino acids. Germline assignment: CDR1 SNHLY and CDR2 FYNNEI. The DNA of the CDR3 is TGTGCCAGCAGTGAGCCGGACAGGGGGAACACTGAAGCTTTCTTT. It is translated as CASSEPDRGNTEAFF. The full variable domain, completed using reference TRBV2 and TRBJ1-1, is EPEVTQTPSHQVTQMGQEVILRCVPISNHLYFYWYRQILGQKVEFLVSFYNNEISEKSEIFDDQFSVERPDGSNFTLKIRSTKLEDSAMYFCASSEPDRGNTEAFFGQGTRLTVV.

The V call is TRBV19, the J call TRBJ2-3, with 11 bases aligning to TRBD2. V was pared by 6 bases and J by 4 bases, with 9 bases of the junction left unmatched. Germline V gives CDR1 LNHDA, CDR2 SQIVND (reference sequence). The CDR3 covers 16 residues. This CDR3 reads CASSRLAGRSADTQYF. In nucleotides, the CDR3 is TGTGCCAGTAGCAGACTAGCGGGGAGGTCGGCAGATACGCAGTATTTT. Together with reference TRBV19 and TRBJ2-3, the CDR3 gives the full variable domain: DGGITQSPKYLFRKEGQNVTLSCEQNLNHDAMYWYRQDPGQGLRLIYYSQIVNDFQKGDIAEGYSVSREKKESFPLTVTSAQKNPTAFYLCASSRLAGRSADTQYFGPGTRLTVL.